The entry below gives a single TCR beta chain sequence along with its context. This specimen comes from a study of cytomegalovirus exposure and HLA in healthy donors. PCR involved 60 Vbeta and 13 Jbeta primers. Method: immunoSEQ multiplex PCR; TCRdb's copy keeps in-frame clones and lacks some. This sample contains about 110,000 clones. CDR1 and CDR2 from the germline V gene are SGHNT and YYREEE (reference sequence). This CDR3 contains 14 residues. V dropped 0 bases and J dropped 6; count of bases not matched to a gene: 0. Donors consisted of healthy bone marrow donors. The source material was PBMCs. J is TRBJ2-3 and V is TRBV5-4; 11 bases align to TRBD2. The receptor was isolated from a man aged 35 to 55 in good health and CMV-seropositive. CDR3 amino acids: CASSLASGRDTQYF. CDR3 sequence (DNA): TGTGCCAGCAGCTTGGCTAGCGGGAGGGATACGCAGTATTTT.